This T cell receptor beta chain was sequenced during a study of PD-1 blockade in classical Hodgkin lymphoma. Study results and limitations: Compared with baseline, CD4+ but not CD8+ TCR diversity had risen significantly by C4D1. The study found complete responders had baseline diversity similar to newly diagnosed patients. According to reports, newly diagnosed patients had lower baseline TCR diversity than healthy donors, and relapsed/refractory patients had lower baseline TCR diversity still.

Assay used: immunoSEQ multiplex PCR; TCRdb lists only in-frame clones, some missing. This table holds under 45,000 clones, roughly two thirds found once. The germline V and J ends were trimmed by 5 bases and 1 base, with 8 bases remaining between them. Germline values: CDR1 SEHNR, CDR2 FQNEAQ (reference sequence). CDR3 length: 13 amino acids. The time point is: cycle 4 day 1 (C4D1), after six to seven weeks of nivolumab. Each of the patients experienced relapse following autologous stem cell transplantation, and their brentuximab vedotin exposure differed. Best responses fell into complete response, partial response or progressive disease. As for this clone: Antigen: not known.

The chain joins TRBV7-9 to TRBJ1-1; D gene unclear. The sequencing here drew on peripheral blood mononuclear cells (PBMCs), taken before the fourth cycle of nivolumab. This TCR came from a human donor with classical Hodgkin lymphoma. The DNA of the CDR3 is TGTGCCAGCAGCCGGAGACAGAACACTGAAGCTTTCTTT. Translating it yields CASSRRQNTEAFF.